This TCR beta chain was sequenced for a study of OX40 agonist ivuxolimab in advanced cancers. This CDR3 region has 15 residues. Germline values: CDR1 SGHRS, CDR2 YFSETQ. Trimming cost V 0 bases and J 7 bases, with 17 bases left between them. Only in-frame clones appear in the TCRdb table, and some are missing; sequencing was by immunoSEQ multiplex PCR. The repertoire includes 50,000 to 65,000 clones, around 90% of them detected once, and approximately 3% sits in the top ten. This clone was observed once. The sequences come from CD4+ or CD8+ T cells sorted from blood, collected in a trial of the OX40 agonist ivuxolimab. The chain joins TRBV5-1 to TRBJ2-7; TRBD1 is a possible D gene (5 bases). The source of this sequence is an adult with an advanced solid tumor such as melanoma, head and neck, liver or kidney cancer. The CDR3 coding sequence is TGCGCCAGCAGCTTGGGGGCTACCAACTCAGGGGAGCAGTACTTC. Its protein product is CASSLGATNSGEQYF. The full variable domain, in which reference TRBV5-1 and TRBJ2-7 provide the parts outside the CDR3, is KAGVTQTPRYLIKTRGQQVTLSCSPISGHRSVSWYQQTPGQGLQFLFEYFSETQRNKGNFPGRFSGRQFSNSRSEMNVSTLELGDSALYLCASSLGATNSGEQYFGPGTRLTVT.